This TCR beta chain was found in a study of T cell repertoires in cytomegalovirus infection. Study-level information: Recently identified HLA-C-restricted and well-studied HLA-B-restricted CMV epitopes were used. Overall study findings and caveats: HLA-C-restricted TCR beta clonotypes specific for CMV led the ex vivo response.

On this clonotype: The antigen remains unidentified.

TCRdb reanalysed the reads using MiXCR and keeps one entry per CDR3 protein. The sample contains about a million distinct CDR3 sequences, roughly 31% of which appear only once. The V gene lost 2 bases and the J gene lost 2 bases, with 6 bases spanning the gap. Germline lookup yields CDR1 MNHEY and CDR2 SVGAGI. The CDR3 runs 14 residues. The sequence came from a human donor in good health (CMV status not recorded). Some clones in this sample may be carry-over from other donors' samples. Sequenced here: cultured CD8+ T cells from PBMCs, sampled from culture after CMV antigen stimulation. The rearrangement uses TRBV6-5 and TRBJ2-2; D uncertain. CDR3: CASSYKLNTGELFF. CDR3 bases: TGTGCCAGCAGTTACAAGCTAAACACCGGGGAGCTGTTTTTT.